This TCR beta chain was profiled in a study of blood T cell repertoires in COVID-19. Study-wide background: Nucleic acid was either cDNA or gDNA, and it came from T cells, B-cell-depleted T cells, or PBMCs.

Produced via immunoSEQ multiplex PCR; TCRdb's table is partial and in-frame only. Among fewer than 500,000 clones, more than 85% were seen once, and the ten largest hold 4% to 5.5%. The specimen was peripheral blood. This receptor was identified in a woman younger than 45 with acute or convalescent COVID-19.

CDR3 nucleotide sequence: TGTGCCAGCAGCTTTCTTGGGGACAGGGGGAGTGTAAGTTATGGCTACACCTTC. Its translation is CASSFLGDRGSVSYGYTF. This chain connects TRBV5-6 to TRBJ1-2, with 11 bases identical to TRBD1. Germline CDR1 is SGHDT and CDR2 is YYEEEE. This CDR3 comprises 18 residues. V lost 2 bases, J lost 5 bases, and 14 bases stayed unmatched.